What follows are 26 T cell receptor beta chains derived from one specimen sequenced in a study of cytomegalovirus exposure and HLA in healthy donors. Libraries were prepared by immunoSEQ multiplex PCR; TCRdb keeps only in-frame clonotypes and omits some of them. The table lists 110,000 or so clones, 95% of them singletons. The sample was PBMCs. These receptors came from a woman between 18 and 30 years old in good health and CMV-seronegative.

V usage is TRBV28 and J usage is TRBJ1-1; a weak D match, TRBD1 (5 bases). This CDR3 contains 15 residues. CDR1 is MDHEN, CDR2 SYDVKM, per germline. Deletions cut 3 bases from V and 2 bases from J, with 13 bases between. CDR3 residues: CASSFRAGPNTEAFF. The CDR3, as DNA: TGTGCCAGCAGTTTTCGGGCAGGGCCTAACACTGAAGCTTTCTTT. The variable domain in full, with the rest retrieved from reference TRBV28 and TRBJ1-1, is DVKVTQSSRYLVKRTGEKVFLECVQDMDHENMFWYRQDPGLGLRLIYFSYDVKMKEKGDIPEGYSVSREKKERFSLILESASTNQTSMYLCASSFRAGPNTEAFFGQGTRLTVV.

The chain uses TRBV11-2 and TRBJ2-7; D is unresolved. This CDR3 spans 14 amino acids. The germline V gene encodes CDR1 SGHAT and CDR2 FQNNGV. V was shortened by 1 base and J by 5 bases, with 12 bases between the two germline ends. CDR3 nucleotides: TGTGCCAGCAGCTTAGGTATTAGCCCCCACGAGCAGTACTTC. Residues: CASSLGISPHEQYF. Drawing the rest from reference TRBV11-2 and TRBJ2-7, the complete variable domain is EAGVAQSPRYKIIEKRQSVAFWCNPISGHATLYWYQQILGQGPKLLIQFQNNGVVDDSQLPKDRFSAERLKGVDSTLKIQPAKLEDSAVYLCASSLGISPHEQYFGPGTRLTVT.

Comment on this clone: Different DNA sequences within this sample yield the same CDR3. This rearrangement joins TRBV6-6 to TRBJ1-2; 7 bases line up with TRBD1. Germline values: CDR1 MNHNY, CDR2 SVGAGI (reference sequence). V dropped 5 bases and J dropped 3; count of bases not matched to a gene: 3. The CDR3 is made up of 13 amino acids. CDR3 amino acids: CASSPTGDYGYTF. CDR3 nucleotide sequence: TGTGCCAGCAGTCCCACAGGGGACTATGGCTACACCTTC.

V usage is TRBV27 and J usage is TRBJ2-5; D not certain. Trimming left V 3 bases short and J 4 bases short, with 6 bases between. The germline gives CDR1 MNHEY, CDR2 SMNVEV (reference sequence). This CDR3 spans 12 amino acids. CDR3 in amino acids: CASSFTGETQYF. The CDR3 DNA is TGTGCCAGCAGTTTCACCGGAGAGACCCAGTACTTC.

V gene TRBV4-1 combines with J gene TRBJ2-1, with D perhaps TRBD2 (5 bases). Germline CDR1 and CDR2: MGHRA and YSYEKL. V lost 2 bases, J lost 6 bases, and 11 bases lay in between. The CDR3 sequence is 14 residues long. The CDR3 loop reads CASSQPTSPNEQFF. CDR3 bases: TGCGCCAGCAGCCAACCAACTAGTCCCAATGAGCAGTTCTTC.

CDR3 sequence: CASSFSGQGRTGNTIYF. DNA for the CDR3: TGTGCCAGCAGTTTCTCAGGACAGGGGAGGACTGGAAACACCATATATTTT. V gene TRBV28 combines with J gene TRBJ1-3, with 9 bases that match TRBD1. This CDR3 has 17 amino acids. Germline V gives CDR1 MDHEN, CDR2 SYDVKM. V shed 3 bases, J shed 2 bases, and the junction held 8 bases outside the gene matches.

The V call is TRBV7-2, the J call TRBJ1-4; D not resolved. The CDR3 is made up of 13 amino acids. Germline lookup yields CDR1 SGHTA and CDR2 FQGNSA. Trimming pared 6 bases from V and 8 bases from J, leaving 13 bases between. CDR3 coding DNA: TGTGCCAGCAGTTCAAGCCTGGTCGAAAAACTGTTTTTT. Protein sequence: CASSSSLVEKLFF.

This rearrangement joins TRBV6-1 to TRBJ2-3; 14 nucleotides line up with TRBD2. Germline trimming cut 4 bases from V and 4 bases from J; bases unmatched to any gene: 1. Looked up from germline, CDR1 is MNHNS and CDR2 is SASEGT. This CDR3 has 15 residues. The CDR3 DNA reads TGTGCCAGCAGTGGACTAGCGGGGGGGCCAGATACGCAGTATTTT. This codes for CASSGLAGGPDTQYF.

The chain employs TRBV4-3 and TRBJ2-3, with 10 bases fitting TRBD2. The ends lost 0 bases at V and 2 bases at J; junction bases unmatched: 11. Germline assignment: CDR1 LGHNA and CDR2 YSLEER. CDR3 length: 19 residues. The CDR3 sequence is CASSQDVAQTSGFTDTQYF. For the CDR3, the DNA is TGCGCCAGCAGCCAAGATGTAGCACAGACTAGCGGGTTCACAGATACGCAGTATTTT.

The chain employs TRBV4-1 and TRBJ1-2; D gene ambiguous. In germline, CDR1 is MGHRA, CDR2 YSYEKL. The length of the CDR3 is 16 residues. V shed 1 base and J shed 7 bases, with 19 bases lying between them. The CDR3 loop reads CASSQALAGVVSGYTF. CDR3 nucleotide sequence: TGCGCCAGCAGCCAAGCCCTAGCGGGTGTAGTTAGTGGCTACACCTTC.

The chain carries TRBV9 and TRBJ1-3; a weak D match, TRBD1 (6 bases). The germline CDR1 and CDR2 sequences are SGDLS and YYNGEE. CDR3 length: 19 residues. V dropped 4 bases and J dropped 2 bases, with 25 bases sitting between them. Here the CDR3 DNA reads TGTGCCAGCAGCCCCTTTCCCGCGTCCTCCGGGACACCTGGAAACACCATATATTTT. It is translated as CASSPFPASSGTPGNTIYF.

The gene calls are TRBV2 and TRBJ1-6; 11 bases map to TRBD1. CDR1 is SNHLY, CDR2 FYNNEI, per germline. The ends lost 5 bases at V and 9 bases at J; junction bases unmatched: 3. The CDR3 is made up of 14 amino acids. The CDR3 coding sequence is TGTGCCAGCAGTCCCGGGACAGGGGGTTCACCCCTCCACTTT. It yields the protein CASSPGTGGSPLHF.

V usage is TRBV4-1 and J usage is TRBJ1-5; D unresolved. V was cut by 2 bases and J by 0 bases, with 17 bases left in between. The length of the CDR3 is 18 residues. Germline V gene sequence: CDR1 MGHRA, CDR2 YSYEKL. CDR3 DNA sequence: TGCGCCAGCAGCCAAAATCCAGTGGGCCATCTTAGCAATCAGCCCCAGCATTTT. As protein: CASSQNPVGHLSNQPQHF.

This sequence joins TRBV10-3 and TRBJ2-7; no definite D call. The V and J ends lost 3 bases and 2 bases respectively, with 17 bases between them. CDR3 length: 16 amino acids. CDR1 and CDR2 (germline): ENHRY, SYGVKD. The CDR3 DNA sequence: TGTGCCATCAGTGAAGAGGAGAATTTATGGGCCTACGAGCAGTACTTC. Translating it yields CAISEEENLWAYEQYF.

The chain employs TRBV6-5 and TRBJ2-7, with D perhaps TRBD1 (5 bases). Between the trimmed V and J ends, which lost 0 bases and 4 bases, there was a span of 13 bases. This CDR3 region has 15 residues. Germline V lookup: CDR1 MNHEY, CDR2 SVGAGI. This chain's CDR3 is CASSYSGRLGYEQYF. In DNA, the CDR3 is TGTGCCAGCAGTTACTCGGGGCGTCTTGGGTACGAGCAGTACTTC.

This sequence joins TRBV10-3 and TRBJ1-1, with D perhaps matching TRBD1 (6 bases). V was clipped by 4 bases and J by 2 bases, with 11 bases between them. Looked up from germline, CDR1 is ENHRY and CDR2 is SYGVKD. The CDR3 totals 14 residues. The chain's CDR3 is CAISVGGFNTEAFF. The CDR3 DNA is TGTGCCATCAGTGTAGGGGGATTCAACACTGAAGCTTTCTTT.

This clone was counted once. The chain is built from TRBV18 and TRBJ1-3; a weak D match, TRBD1 (5 bases). The CDR3 spans 15 residues. Germline CDR1 reads KGHSH; CDR2 reads LQKENI. V lost 5 bases and J 0 bases, leaving 11 bases between the germline ends. The chain's CDR3 is CASSSGVNSGNTIYF. In DNA, the CDR3 is TGTGCCAGCTCATCGGGGGTAAACTCTGGAAACACCATATATTTT.

The CDR3: CASSGDRGANTEAFF. In DNA, the CDR3 is TGCGCCAGCAGCGGGGACAGGGGGGCTAACACTGAAGCTTTCTTT. V usage is TRBV5-1 and J usage is TRBJ1-1; 11 nucleotides match TRBD1. Trimming took 4 bases from V and 2 from J; bases not matched to a gene: 4. The CDR3 spans 15 residues. CDR1 SGHRS and CDR2 YFSETQ come from the germline V gene.

This chain connects TRBV5-1 to TRBJ2-2; 8 nucleotides line up with TRBD2. The CDR3 extends over 16 amino acids. Germline CDR1 and CDR2: SGHRS and YFSETQ. Unmatched junction bases numbered 8, after V lost 6 bases and J lost 1 base. The CDR3 DNA is TGCGCCAGCAACCGACACAGCGGGAGGAACACCGGGGAGCTGTTTTTT. It is translated as CASNRHSGRNTGELFF.

In this sample, this clone turned up once. The chain couples TRBV7-2 to TRBJ1-1, with TRBD1 as a possible D gene (5 bases). The CDR3 length is 13 residues. With 5 bases removed from V and 4 bases from J, the gap between germline ends came to 11 bases. Germline-derived CDR1 and CDR2 are SGHTA and FQGNSA. The CDR3 protein is CASSLDTRTEAFF. The CDR3 DNA follows: TGTGCCAGCAGCCTGGACACGCGCACTGAAGCTTTCTTT.

The CDR3: CASRRTGDEQYF. CDR3 in DNA: TGTGCCAGCCGTAGGACAGGAGACGAGCAGTACTTC. The rearrangement links TRBV18 to TRBJ2-7; 7 nucleotides agree with TRBD1. CDR1 and CDR2 from the germline V gene are KGHSH and LQKENI. The CDR3 consists of 12 residues. Trimming cost V 8 bases and J 5 bases; bases outside gene matches: 6.

The V call is TRBV5-1, the J call TRBJ1-1; 7 nucleotides line up with TRBD1. The V segment lost 4 bases and the J segment 2 bases; nucleotides outside the gene matches: 8. CDR1 is SGHRS and CDR2 is YFSETQ in the germline V gene. This CDR3 has 15 amino acids. The CDR3 reads CASSLLTGTNTEAFF. The CDR3 region has the DNA TGCGCCAGCAGCCTGCTGACAGGGACAAACACTGAAGCTTTCTTT.

V gene TRBV2 combines with J gene TRBJ1-2; weak D call: TRBD1 (6 bases). V was pared by 3 bases and J by 4 bases, with 12 bases between. The CDR3 is 14 amino acids. Germline CDR1 reads SNHLY; CDR2 reads FYNNEI. The CDR3 spells CASSERGTAYGYTF. CDR3 DNA sequence: TGTGCCAGCAGTGAGAGGGGGACGGCCTATGGCTACACCTTC. Full variable domain (remainder filled in from reference TRBV2 and TRBJ1-2): EPEVTQTPSHQVTQMGQEVILRCVPISNHLYFYWYRQILGQKVEFLVSFYNNEISEKSEIFDDQFSVERPDGSNFTLKIRSTKLEDSAMYFCASSERGTAYGYTFGSGTRLTVV.

J is TRBJ1-2 and V is TRBV28; the match to TRBD1 covers 8 bases. Looked up from germline, CDR1 is MDHEN and CDR2 is SYDVKM. V trimming: 2 bases; J trimming: 4 bases; junction bases outside the gene matches: 9. This CDR3 comprises 16 residues. The CDR3 is CASSLPQGARGYGYTF. As DNA, the CDR3 is TGTGCCAGCAGTTTACCCCAGGGGGCGCGTGGCTATGGCTACACCTTC.

The chain uses TRBV20-1 and TRBJ1-1, with D maybe TRBD1 (6 bases). With 6 bases removed from V and 7 bases from J, the gap between germline ends came to 9 bases. CDR1 is DFQATT, CDR2 SNEGSKA, per germline (reference sequence). The CDR3 extends over 10 amino acids. The CDR3 coding sequence is TGCAGTGCCTGGACAGTTGAAGCTTTCTTT. Translation: CSAWTVEAFF.

The chain joins TRBV9 to TRBJ2-1; maybe TRBD2 (6 bases). This CDR3 has 17 residues. Between the trimmed V and J ends, which lost 0 bases and 0 bases, there was a span of 13 bases. CDR1 is SGDLS, CDR2 YYNGEE, per germline. CDR3 sequence: CASSVDRDSYSYNEQFF. In DNA, the CDR3 is TGTGCCAGCAGCGTAGACCGGGACTCGTACTCCTACAATGAGCAGTTCTTC.